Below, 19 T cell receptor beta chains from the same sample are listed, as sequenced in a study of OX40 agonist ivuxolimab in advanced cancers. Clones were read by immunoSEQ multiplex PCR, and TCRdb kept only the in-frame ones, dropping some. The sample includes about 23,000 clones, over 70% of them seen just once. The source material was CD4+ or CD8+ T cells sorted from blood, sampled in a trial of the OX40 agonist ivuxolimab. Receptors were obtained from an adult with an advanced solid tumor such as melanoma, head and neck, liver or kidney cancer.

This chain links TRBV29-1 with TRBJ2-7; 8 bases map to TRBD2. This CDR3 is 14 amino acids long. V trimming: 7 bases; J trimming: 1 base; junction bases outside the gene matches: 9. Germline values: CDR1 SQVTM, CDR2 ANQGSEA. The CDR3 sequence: CSGRGGGPSYEQYF. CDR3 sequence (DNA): TGCAGCGGCCGGGGGGGGGGACCTTCCTACGAGCAGTACTTC.

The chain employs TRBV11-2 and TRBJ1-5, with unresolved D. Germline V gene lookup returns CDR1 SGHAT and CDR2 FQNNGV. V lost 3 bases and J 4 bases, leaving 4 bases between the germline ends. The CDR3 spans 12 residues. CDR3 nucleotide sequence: TGTGCCAGCAGCTTGGATAATCAGCCCCAGCATTTT. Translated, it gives CASSLDNQPQHF.

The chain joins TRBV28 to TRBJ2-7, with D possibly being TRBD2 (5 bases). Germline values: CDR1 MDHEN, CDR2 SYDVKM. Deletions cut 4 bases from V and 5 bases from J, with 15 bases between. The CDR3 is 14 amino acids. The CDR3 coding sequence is TGTGCCAGCAGTTCCCCGGGGTCTCTTAACGAGCAGTACTTC. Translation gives CASSSPGSLNEQYF. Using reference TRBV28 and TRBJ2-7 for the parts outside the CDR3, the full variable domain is DVKVTQSSRYLVKRTGEKVFLECVQDMDHENMFWYRQDPGLGLRLIYFSYDVKMKEKGDIPEGYSVSREKKERFSLILESASTNQTSMYLCASSSPGSLNEQYFGPGTRLTVT.

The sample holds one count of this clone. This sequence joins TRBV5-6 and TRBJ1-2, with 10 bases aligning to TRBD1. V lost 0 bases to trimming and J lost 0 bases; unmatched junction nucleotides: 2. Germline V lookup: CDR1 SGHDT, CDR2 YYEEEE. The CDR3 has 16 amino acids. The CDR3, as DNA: TGTGCCAGCAGCTTGGTGGGACAGGGGCCTAACTATGGCTACACCTTC. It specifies CASSLVGQGPNYGYTF.

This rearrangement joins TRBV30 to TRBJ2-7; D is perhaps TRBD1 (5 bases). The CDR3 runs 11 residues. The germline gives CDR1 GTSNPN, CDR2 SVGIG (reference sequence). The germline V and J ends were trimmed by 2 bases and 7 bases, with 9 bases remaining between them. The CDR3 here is CAWSRRQEQYF. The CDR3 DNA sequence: TGTGCCTGGAGTAGGCGACAGGAGCAGTACTTC. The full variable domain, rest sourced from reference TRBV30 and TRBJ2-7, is SQTIHQWPATLVQPVGSPLSLECTVEGTSNPNLYWYRQAAGRGLQLLFYSVGIGQISSEVPQNLSASRPQDRQFILSSKKLLLSDSGFYLCAWSRRQEQYFGPGTRLTVT.

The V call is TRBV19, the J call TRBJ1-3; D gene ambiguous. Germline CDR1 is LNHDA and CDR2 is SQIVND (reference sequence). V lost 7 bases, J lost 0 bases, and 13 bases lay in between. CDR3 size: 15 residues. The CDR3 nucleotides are TGTGCCAGTATCCCCCGGCCCTACTCTGGAAACACCATATATTTT. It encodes CASIPRPYSGNTIYF.

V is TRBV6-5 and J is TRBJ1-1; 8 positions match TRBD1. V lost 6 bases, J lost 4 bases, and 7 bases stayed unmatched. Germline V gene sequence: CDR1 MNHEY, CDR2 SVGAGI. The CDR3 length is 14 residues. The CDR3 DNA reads TGTGCCAGCAGAAGGACAGGGACGGGCACTGAAGCTTTCTTT. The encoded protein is CASRRTGTGTEAFF.

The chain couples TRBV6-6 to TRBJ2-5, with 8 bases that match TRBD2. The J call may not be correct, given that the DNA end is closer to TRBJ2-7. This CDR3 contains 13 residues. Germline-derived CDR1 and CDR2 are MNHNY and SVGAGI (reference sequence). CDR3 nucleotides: TGTGCCAGCAGCCTGGGACTAGCCTACGAGCAGTACTTC. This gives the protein CASSLGLAYEQYF.

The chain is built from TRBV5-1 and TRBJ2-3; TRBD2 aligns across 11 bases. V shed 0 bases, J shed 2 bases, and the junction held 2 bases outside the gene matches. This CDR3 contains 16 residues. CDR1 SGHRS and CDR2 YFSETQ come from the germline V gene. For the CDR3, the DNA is TGCGCCAGCAGCTTGGATAGCGGGGGGGCCACAGATACGCAGTATTTT. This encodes CASSLDSGGATDTQYF.

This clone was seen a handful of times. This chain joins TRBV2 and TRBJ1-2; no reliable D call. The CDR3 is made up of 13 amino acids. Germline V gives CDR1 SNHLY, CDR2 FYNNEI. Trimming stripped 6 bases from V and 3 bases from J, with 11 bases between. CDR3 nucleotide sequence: TGTGCCAGCAGCCCCGGGCCGGACTATGGCTACACCTTC. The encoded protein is CASSPGPDYGYTF.

The CDR3 DNA reads TGTGCCAGCAGTTTAGCCATTCTAAGGGGGCAGCGGCACACTGAAGCTTTCTTT. Translated, it gives CASSLAILRGQRHTEAFF. The chain joins TRBV27 to TRBJ1-1; 7 nucleotides line up with TRBD1. This CDR3 is 18 amino acids long. Losses at the gene ends were 2 bases for V and 3 bases for J; bases not matched to a gene: 15. Germline V gene lookup returns CDR1 MNHEY and CDR2 SMNVEV (reference sequence).

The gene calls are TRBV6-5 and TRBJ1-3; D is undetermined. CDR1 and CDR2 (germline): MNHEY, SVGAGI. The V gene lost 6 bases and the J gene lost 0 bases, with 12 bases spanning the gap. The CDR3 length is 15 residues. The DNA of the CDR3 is TGTGCCAGCAGGAAATTAATGGACTCTGGAAACACCATATATTTT. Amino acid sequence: CASRKLMDSGNTIYF.

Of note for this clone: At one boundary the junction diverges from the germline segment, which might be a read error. The CDR3 DNA reads as TGTGCCAGCAGCTCCTACATGGACAGTAACAATGGCTACACCTTC. Its translation is CASSSYMDSNNGYTF. The chain joins TRBV7-2 to TRBJ1-2, with a possible D match to TRBD1 (6 bases). Germline-derived CDR1 and CDR2 are SGHTA and FQGNSA. The CDR3 sequence is 15 residues long.

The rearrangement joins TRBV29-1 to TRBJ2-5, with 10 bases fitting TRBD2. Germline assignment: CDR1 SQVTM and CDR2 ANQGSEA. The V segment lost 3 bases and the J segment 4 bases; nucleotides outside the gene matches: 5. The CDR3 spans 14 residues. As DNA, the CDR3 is TGCAGCGTTGAGGCTAGCGGGGGTTTAGAGACCCAGTACTTC. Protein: CSVEASGGLETQYF.

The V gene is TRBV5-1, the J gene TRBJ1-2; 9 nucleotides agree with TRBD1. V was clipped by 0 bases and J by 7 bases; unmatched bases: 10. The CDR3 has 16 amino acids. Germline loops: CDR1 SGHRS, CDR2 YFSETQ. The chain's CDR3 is CASSLGPGQGYGGYTF. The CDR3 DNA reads TGCGCCAGCAGCTTGGGTCCGGGACAGGGTTATGGTGGCTACACCTTC.

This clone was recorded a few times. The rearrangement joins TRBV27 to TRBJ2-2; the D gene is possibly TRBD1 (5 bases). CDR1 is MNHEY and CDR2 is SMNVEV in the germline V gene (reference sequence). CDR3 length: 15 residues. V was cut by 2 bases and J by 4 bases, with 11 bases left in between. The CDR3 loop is CASSLDPGFTGELFF. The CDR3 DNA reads TGTGCCAGCAGTTTAGATCCAGGGTTCACCGGGGAGCTGTTTTTT.

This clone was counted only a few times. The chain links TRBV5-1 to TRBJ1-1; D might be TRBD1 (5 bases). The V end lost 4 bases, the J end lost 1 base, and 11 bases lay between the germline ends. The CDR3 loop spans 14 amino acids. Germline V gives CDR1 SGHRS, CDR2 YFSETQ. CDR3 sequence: CASSPRDGNTEAFF. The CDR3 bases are TGCGCCAGCAGCCCCCGGGACGGGAACACTGAAGCTTTCTTT.

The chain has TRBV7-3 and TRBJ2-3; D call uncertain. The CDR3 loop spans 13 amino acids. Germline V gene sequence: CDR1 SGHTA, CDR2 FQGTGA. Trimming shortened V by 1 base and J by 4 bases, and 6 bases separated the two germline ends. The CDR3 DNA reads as TGTGCCAGCAGCTTAAATTCGGCAGATACGCAGTATTTT. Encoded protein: CASSLNSADTQYF.

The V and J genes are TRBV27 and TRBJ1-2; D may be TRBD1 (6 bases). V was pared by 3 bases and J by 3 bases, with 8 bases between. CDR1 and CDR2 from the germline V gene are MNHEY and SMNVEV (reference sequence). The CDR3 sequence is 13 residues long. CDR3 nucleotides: TGTGCCAGCAGTTTTCAGGGGTACTATGGCTACACCTTC. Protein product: CASSFQGYYGYTF.